The T cell receptor (beta chain) under discussion was sequenced for a study of blood T cell repertoires in COVID-19. Study information: The analysed material was cDNA or gDNA that came from T cells, B-cell-depleted T cells, or PBMCs.

In the original analysis: Cell counts per sample came from amplifying reference gene primers. TCRdb's copy holds only in-frame clones and misses some; the assay was immunoSEQ multiplex PCR. That table is the source of V, J and clone size, and D and trimming were worked out from the DNA. This repertoire shows approximately 140,000 clones, 87% found once; its top ten account for roughly 4%. The V and J ends lost 0 bases and 8 bases respectively, with 10 bases between them. Germline V lookup: CDR1 MDHEN, CDR2 SYDVKM. There are 13 residues in the CDR3. The sequence was collected from a woman in her 40s who had been exposed to COVID-19. The V and J genes are TRBV28 and TRBJ1-1, with D maybe TRBD1 (6 bases). The sample consisted of PBMCs or T cells enriched from blood (not recorded which). The CDR3 loop is CASSLWDSNEAFF. As DNA, the CDR3 is TGTGCCAGCAGTTTATGGGACAGCAACGAAGCTTTCTTT.